This is a list of T cell receptor beta chains from one sample in a study of cytomegalovirus exposure and HLA in healthy donors. The method was immunoSEQ multiplex PCR; TCRdb's version includes in-frame clones alone and lacks a portion of them. The repertoire holds about 180,000 clones, with around 80% as singletons. Sequenced: PBMCs. All receptors derive from a man between 35 and 55 years old in good health and CMV-seronegative. Both conserved end residues are part of each CDR3. The order of the fields is J gene, D gene, V gene, clone size, CDR3 protein, CDR3 DNA. The D gene is left open where the match is weak. A clone size is listed for some rows: how often the clone was seen (once, few, many), or a class if it is expanded.

j_gene: TRBJ2-1
d_gene: NA
v_gene: TRBV30
abundance: NA
CDR3aa: CAWGRGKTYNEQFF
CDR3nt: TGTGCCTGGGGGCGCGGGAAAACCTACAATGAGCAGTTCTTC

j_gene: TRBJ1-4
d_gene: TRBD1
v_gene: TRBV7-9
abundance: few
CDR3aa: CASSLGAQGTEKLFF
CDR3nt: TGTGCCAGCAGCTTAGGAGCACAGGGGACTGAAAAACTGTTTTTT

j_gene: TRBJ2-2
d_gene: NA
v_gene: TRBV7-9
abundance: NA
CDR3aa: CASSLETEWGELFF
CDR3nt: TGTGCCAGCAGCTTAGAGACGGAGTGGGGGGAGCTGTTTTTT

j_gene: TRBJ2-7
d_gene: TRBD2
v_gene: TRBV14
abundance: NA
CDR3aa: CASSPDKGRENEQYF
CDR3nt: TGTGCCAGCAGCCCCGACAAGGGGCGGGAGAACGAGCAGTACTTC

j_gene: TRBJ1-5
d_gene: TRBD1
v_gene: TRBV5-3
abundance: NA
CDR3aa: CARSLNRQGTHSNQPQHF
CDR3nt: TGTGCCAGAAGCTTGAATCGACAGGGGACCCATAGCAATCAGCCCCAGCATTTT

j_gene: TRBJ2-1
d_gene: NA
v_gene: TRBV21-1
abundance: once
CDR3aa: CASSIREGLAGGNEQFF
CDR3nt: TGTGCCAGCAGCATAAGGGAGGGACTAGCGGGAGGCAATGAGCAGTTCTTC

j_gene: TRBJ2-3
d_gene: TRBD2
v_gene: TRBV5-1
abundance: NA
CDR3aa: CASSLGTSGTGDTQYF
CDR3nt: TGCGCCAGCAGTCTCGGGACTAGCGGGACAGGGGATACGCAGTATTTT

j_gene: TRBJ2-1
d_gene: TRBD2
v_gene: TRBV7-3
abundance: NA
CDR3aa: CASSLLSGGDNEQFF
CDR3nt: TGTGCCAGCAGCTTACTCTCGGGGGGAGACAATGAGCAGTTCTTC

j_gene: TRBJ2-6
d_gene: NA
v_gene: TRBV6-1
abundance: few
CDR3aa: CASSVEGAGANVLTF
CDR3nt: TGTGCCAGCAGCGTAGAGGGAGCTGGGGCCAACGTCCTGACTTTC

j_gene: TRBJ1-3
d_gene: NA
v_gene: TRBV30
abundance: few
CDR3aa: CALGTAGNTIYF
CDR3nt: TGTGCCTTGGGGACTGCCGGAAACACCATATATTTT

j_gene: TRBJ2-7
d_gene: TRBD2
v_gene: TRBV5-1
abundance: NA
CDR3aa: CASSLDSGAYEQYF
CDR3nt: TGCGCCAGCAGCTTGGATAGCGGGGCCTACGAGCAGTACTTC

j_gene: TRBJ1-2
d_gene: TRBD1
v_gene: TRBV11-2
abundance: NA
CDR3aa: CASSYPDRPPISYGYTF
CDR3nt: TGTGCCAGCAGCTACCCGGACAGGCCTCCCATCTCTTATGGCTACACCTTC

j_gene: TRBJ1-4
d_gene: NA
v_gene: TRBV5-1
abundance: NA
CDR3aa: CASSLRGLNEKLFF
CDR3nt: TGCGCCAGCAGCTTGCGGGGATTGAATGAAAAACTGTTTTTT

j_gene: TRBJ1-5
d_gene: TRBD1
v_gene: TRBV7-2
abundance: NA
CDR3aa: CASSLGTGDNQPQHF
CDR3nt: TGTGCCAGCAGCTTAGGAACAGGGGACAATCAGCCCCAGCATTTT

j_gene: TRBJ2-2
d_gene: NA
v_gene: TRBV10-3
abundance: NA
CDR3aa: CAISDPQGTGELFF
CDR3nt: TGTGCCATCAGTGATCCTCAGGGCACCGGGGAGCTGTTTTTT

j_gene: TRBJ1-2
d_gene: NA
v_gene: TRBV30
abundance: NA
CDR3aa: CAWVGKRGGYGYTF
CDR3nt: TGTGCCTGGGTGGGGAAGCGGGGTGGCTATGGCTACACCTTC

j_gene: TRBJ2-2
d_gene: NA
v_gene: TRBV6-5
abundance: NA
CDR3aa: CASSYSRRGELFF
CDR3nt: TGTGCCAGCAGTTACTCCCGGAGGGGGGAGCTGTTTTTT

j_gene: TRBJ2-6
d_gene: NA
v_gene: TRBV5-1
abundance: NA
CDR3aa: CASGFPKGLRPGANVLTF
CDR3nt: TGCGCCAGCGGCTTTCCAAAGGGACTCCGGCCTGGGGCCAACGTCCTGACTTTC

j_gene: TRBJ2-7
d_gene: NA
v_gene: TRBV7-2
abundance: once
CDR3aa: CASSLSYEQYF
CDR3nt: TGTGCCAGCAGCCTCTCCTACGAGCAGTACTTC

j_gene: TRBJ1-5
d_gene: NA
v_gene: TRBV7-9
abundance: NA
CDR3aa: CASSLGGGNQPQHF
CDR3nt: TGTGCCAGCAGCTTAGGGGGGGGGAATCAGCCCCAGCATTTT

j_gene: TRBJ2-7
d_gene: TRBD2
v_gene: TRBV6-5
abundance: NA
CDR3aa: CASSPSGGRNEQYF
CDR3nt: TGTGCCAGCAGTCCCTCGGGGGGGAGGAACGAGCAGTACTTC

j_gene: TRBJ1-3
d_gene: NA
v_gene: TRBV25-1
abundance: NA
CDR3aa: CASSLRDTIYF
CDR3nt: TGTGCCAGCAGTTTGAGGGACACCATATATTTT

j_gene: TRBJ2-3
d_gene: NA
v_gene: TRBV27
abundance: NA
CDR3aa: CASSRDFTDTQYF
CDR3nt: TGTGCCAGCAGTCGGGACTTTACAGATACGCAGTATTTT

j_gene: TRBJ2-7
d_gene: NA
v_gene: TRBV25-1
abundance: NA
CDR3aa: CASSEYGGPREQYF
CDR3nt: TGTGCCAGCAGTGAATATGGAGGGCCTCGCGAGCAGTACTTC

j_gene: TRBJ2-7
d_gene: TRBD2
v_gene: TRBV30
abundance: NA
CDR3aa: CASRGTSGHYEQYF
CDR3nt: TGTGCCTCCAGAGGGACTAGCGGCCACTACGAGCAGTACTTC

j_gene: TRBJ2-5
d_gene: NA
v_gene: TRBV30
abundance: NA
CDR3aa: CAWSAIGGLAVVGETQYF
CDR3nt: TGTGCCTGGAGTGCAATAGGGGGGCTAGCGGTGGTGGGGGAGACCCAGTACTTC

j_gene: TRBJ1-5
d_gene: TRBD1
v_gene: TRBV15
abundance: once
CDR3aa: CATSRTGTENQPQHF
CDR3nt: TGTGCCACCAGCAGAACCGGGACAGAAAATCAGCCCCAGCATTTT

j_gene: TRBJ2-7
d_gene: NA
v_gene: TRBV15
abundance: NA
CDR3aa: CATSRDPSSYEQYF
CDR3nt: TGTGCCACCAGCAGAGATCCCAGCTCCTACGAGCAGTACTTC

j_gene: TRBJ2-5
d_gene: TRBD1
v_gene: TRBV27
abundance: NA
CDR3aa: CASSPRTGTATQYF
CDR3nt: TGTGCCAGCAGTCCGCGGACAGGAACTGCGACCCAGTACTTC

j_gene: TRBJ2-7
d_gene: NA
v_gene: TRBV6-5
abundance: NA
CDR3aa: CASSRLGQPYEQYF
CDR3nt: TGTGCCAGCAGTCGACTTGGACAGCCCTACGAGCAGTACTTC

j_gene: TRBJ1-2
d_gene: TRBD1
v_gene: TRBV19
abundance: NA
CDR3aa: CASSPRTGDYGYTF
CDR3nt: TGTGCCAGTAGTCCTCGAACAGGGGACTATGGCTACACCTTC

j_gene: TRBJ1-5
d_gene: NA
v_gene: TRBV19
abundance: NA
CDR3aa: CASSIERGQPQHF
CDR3nt: TGTGCCAGTAGTATAGAACGAGGTCAGCCCCAGCATTTT

j_gene: TRBJ1-4
d_gene: NA
v_gene: TRBV28
abundance: NA
CDR3aa: CASSSGDEKLLF
CDR3nt: TGTGCCAGCAGTTCCGGGGATGAAAAACTGCTTTTT

j_gene: TRBJ2-5
d_gene: NA
v_gene: TRBV6-1
abundance: NA
CDR3aa: CASSEIRRAGGQETQYF
CDR3nt: TGTGCCAGCAGTGAAATAAGGAGGGCAGGGGGACAAGAGACCCAGTACTTC

j_gene: TRBJ2-7
d_gene: TRBD1
v_gene: TRBV19
abundance: once
CDR3aa: CASSNPGQGIPYEQYF
CDR3nt: TGTGCCAGTAGTAACCCGGGACAGGGGATTCCCTACGAGCAGTACTTC

j_gene: TRBJ1-2
d_gene: NA
v_gene: TRBV28
abundance: NA
CDR3aa: CASSLPGRDGYTF
CDR3nt: TGTGCCAGCAGTTTACCCGGCCGGGATGGCTACACCTTC

j_gene: TRBJ2-3
d_gene: NA
v_gene: TRBV5-1
abundance: NA
CDR3aa: CATKTLRGGQDTQYF
CDR3nt: TGCGCCACCAAGACCCTTAGGGGGGGCCAAGATACGCAGTATTTT

j_gene: TRBJ1-4
d_gene: NA
v_gene: TRBV19
abundance: NA
CDR3aa: CASSIGRGEKLFF
CDR3nt: TGTGCCAGTAGTATAGGGAGAGGTGAAAAACTGTTTTTT

j_gene: TRBJ1-2
d_gene: NA
v_gene: TRBV4-1
abundance: few
CDR3aa: CASSLRDSPGIYGYTF
CDR3nt: TGCGCCAGCAGCCTCCGGGACTCCCCGGGAATTTATGGCTACACCTTC